These T cell receptor beta chains were read from a single sample in a study of response to subunit inactivated influenza vaccine. One entry per CDR3 protein results from TCRdb running MiXCR on the RT-PCR reads. Here the sample spans hundreds of thousands of distinct CDR3 sequences, approximately 24% being singletons. Sequences were derived from CD4+ T cells sorted from PBMCs, sampled about 5 days after vaccination. These receptors came from a man aged 50 or older who received an inactivated influenza vaccine. Each CDR3 is given with its conserved first and last residue. A D gene is named only where the DNA matches it firmly. Size values are once, few and many counts, or a class for expanded clones, and some rows have none.

few,-,TRBV28,TRBJ2-5,CASSQPGPLGTQYF,TGTGCCAGCAGTCAACCGGGACCCCTGGGGACCCAGTACTTC
few,-,TRBV10-3,TRBJ2-7,CAIGTELTAGEQYF,TGTGCCATCGGCACTGAACTCACGGCAGGAGAGCAGTACTTC
-,TRBD2,TRBV7-2,TRBJ2-7,CASSLKGLAGGGYEQYF,TGTGCCAGCAGCTTAAAAGGACTAGCGGGAGGAGGGTACGAGCAGTACTTC
-,-,TRBV5-1,TRBJ1-6,CASSLAGAQNSPLHF,TGCGCCAGCAGCTTGGCGGGGGCGCAAAATTCACCCCTCCACTTT
many,TRBD1,TRBV29-1,TRBJ2-5,CSAHPRGRAESETETQYF,TGCAGCGCCCACCCCAGGGGGCGTGCGGAGTCGGAAACAGAGACCCAGTACTTC
few,-,TRBV10-3,TRBJ2-7,CAISASAGSGYEQYF,TGTGCCATCAGTGCCAGCGCAGGGTCTGGCTACGAGCAGTACTTC
-,-,TRBV20-1,TRBJ1-5,CSARDLQGHQPQHF,TGCAGTGCTAGAGACCTACAGGGACACCAGCCCCAGCATTTT
few,-,TRBV20-1,TRBJ2-1,CSAGRTGYNEQFF,TGCAGTGCTGGGAGGACTGGATACAATGAGCAGTTCTTC
few,-,TRBV10-3,TRBJ1-4,CAISGTLDLTTNEKLFF,TGTGCCATCAGCGGGACTCTCGATCTTACAACTAATGAAAAACTGTTTTTT
few,-,TRBV29-1,TRBJ2-3,CSVDLSDSTDTQYF,TGCAGCGTTGATTTGTCAGATAGCACAGATACGCAGTATTTT
-,TRBD2,TRBV7-9,TRBJ2-1,CASSLGFGRENEQFF,TGTGCCAGCAGCTTAGGGTTCGGGAGGGAGAATGAGCAGTTCTTC
-,TRBD1,TRBV5-1,TRBJ2-5,CASSPGQEGSETQYF,TGCGCCAGCAGCCCGGGACAGGAGGGAAGCGAGACCCAGTACTTC
few,-,TRBV6-1,TRBJ2-2,CASRAGLTGELFF,TGTGCCAGCAGGGCGGGACTCACCGGGGAGCTGTTTTTT
few,-,TRBV28,TRBJ2-1,CASSWGLHNEQFF,TGTGCCAGCAGTTGGGGGCTCCACAATGAGCAGTTCTTC
-,-,TRBV12-3/TRBV12-4,TRBJ1-1,CASSFGPHTNTEAFF,TGTGCCAGCAGTTTCGGGCCACATACGAACACTGAAGCTTTCTTT
-,TRBD2,TRBV11-2,TRBJ2-7,CASSSISGTRFEQYF,TGTGCCAGCAGCTCCATCTCCGGGACTAGATTCGAGCAGTACTTC
-,TRBD1,TRBV6-1,TRBJ2-7,CASGMGQSGNEQYF,TGTGCCAGCGGAATGGGACAGTCGGGTAACGAGCAGTACTTC
many,-,TRBV6-4,TRBJ1-4,CASTKTGSNYRGKLFF,TGTGCCAGCACTAAAACAGGATCTAACTATCGGGGGAAACTGTTTTTT
-,TRBD2,TRBV6-5,TRBJ2-1,CASSYPIAGPTGEQFF,TGTGCCAGCAGTTACCCTATAGCGGGACCTACGGGAGAGCAGTTCTTC
many,TRBD1,TRBV29-1,TRBJ1-2,CSVGDSLPGYTF,TGCAGCGTTGGGGACAGCCTTCCTGGCTACACCTTC
once,TRBD2,TRBV24-1,TRBJ2-3,CATSDPRLAGGPLVRTDTQYF,TGTGCCACCAGTGACCCTAGACTAGCGGGAGGGCCGCTGGTTCGTACAGATACGCAGTATTTT
-,-,TRBV5-1,TRBJ2-3,CASREADTQYF,TGCGCCAGCAGGGAAGCAGATACGCAGTATTTT
few,-,TRBV4-3,TRBJ1-2,CASSQGLDYGYTF,TGCGCCAGCAGCCAAGGGTTGGACTATGGCTACACCTTC
-,-,TRBV15,TRBJ2-5,CATSSPRPRLEETQYF,TGTGCCACCAGCTCCCCACGGCCCCGACTGGAAGAGACCCAGTACTTC
-,-,TRBV20-1,TRBJ1-1,CSSGRNLNTEAFF,TGCAGTTCTGGACGGAATCTGAACACTGAAGCTTTCTTT
-,-,TRBV2,TRBJ1-6,CASGEEGNSPLHF,TGTGCCAGCGGTGAAGAGGGGAATTCACCCCTCCACTTT
-,-,TRBV20-1,TRBJ1-6,CSARVVDSPLHF,TGCAGTGCTAGAGTTGTAGATTCACCCCTCCACTTT
-,TRBD2,TRBV2,TRBJ2-3,CASSLGRTSATRTDTQYF,TGTGCCAGCAGCCTAGGGAGGACTAGCGCAACACGCACAGATACGCAGTATTTT
few,TRBD1,TRBV4-3,TRBJ2-7,CASSRGTGMSEQYF,TGCGCCAGCAGCCGGGGGACAGGGATGAGCGAGCAGTACTTC
-,-,TRBV12-3/TRBV12-4,TRBJ1-1,CASSHPVGADHF,TGTGCCAGCAGTCACCCCGTGGGGGCCGACCATTTT
-,-,TRBV18,TRBJ2-2,CASSPMKTGELFF,TGTGCCAGCTCACCAATGAAGACCGGGGAGCTGTTTTTT
few,TRBD1,TRBV7-2,TRBJ2-5,CASSMDRVETQYF,TGTGCCAGCAGCATGGACAGGGTTGAGACCCAGTACTTC
few,-,TRBV12-3/TRBV12-4,TRBJ2-1,CASSSLRGASYNEQFF,TGTGCCAGCAGTTCCCTCCGCGGAGCGAGCTACAATGAGCAGTTCTTC
few,-,TRBV5-1,TRBJ1-1,CASSLTVVGSEAFF,TGCGCCAGCAGCCTGACGGTCGTTGGGTCTGAAGCTTTCTTT
few,-,TRBV10-3,TRBJ2-5,CAISESVQGGQETQYF,TGTGCCATCAGTGAGTCGGTGCAGGGTGGCCAAGAGACCCAGTACTTC
few,-,TRBV20-1,TRBJ2-1,CSARVAAEPNEQFF,TGCAGTGCTAGAGTTGCAGCCGAGCCAAATGAGCAGTTCTTC
-,-,TRBV28,TRBJ2-7,CASSLLGEKQYF,TGTGCCAGCAGTTTATTGGGGGAAAAGCAGTACTTC
few,-,TRBV27,TRBJ2-1,CASGKGSYNEQFF,TGTGCCAGCGGGAAAGGTTCCTACAATGAGCAGTTCTTC
few,-,TRBV7-2,TRBJ1-4,CASSFLGGEKLFF,TGTGCCAGCAGCTTCCTGGGGGGTGAAAAACTGTTTTTT
-,-,TRBV9,TRBJ2-3,CASSVESSVDTQYF,TGTGCCAGCAGCGTAGAATCATCGGTAGATACGCAGTATTTT
few,-,TRBV28,TRBJ1-5,CASSHEGGANQPQHF,TGTGCCAGCAGTCACGAGGGGGGGGCCAATCAGCCCCAGCATTTT
few,TRBD1,TRBV30,TRBJ1-1,CAWSVQGAFTEAFF,TGTGCCTGGAGTGTACAGGGGGCTTTCACTGAAGCTTTCTTT